This T cell receptor beta chain was profiled in a study of prognosis after radiotherapy for stage I lung cancer. Overall study: Radiotherapy: SBRT, 3 to 5 fractions, biologically effective dose at least 100 Gy. Study findings and constraints: Patients who developed distant metastases had lower Shannon entropy after stereotactic body radiation therapy.

This clonotype has a count of ten or more. Its antigen is as yet unknown. With two-round multiplex PCR, TCR beta CDR3 sequences were amplified from genomic DNA. Primers specific to each TRBV and TRBJ gene drove first-round PCR. Via MiXCR, TCRdb re-called the multiplex PCR reads, giving one row per CDR3 protein. The sample has around 20,000 distinct CDR3 sequences, more than 40% seen once. The CDR3 totals 17 residues. Germline V CDR1 and CDR2: SGHRS, YFSETQ. V lost 2 bases and J 2 bases, leaving 18 bases between the germline ends. The sequence derives from a donor over 45 with non-small cell lung cancer. The chain uses TRBV5-1 and TRBJ2-3; D may be TRBD2 (5 bases). The material was PBMCs, obtained before or after stereotactic body radiation therapy (not recorded which). The CDR3, as DNA: TGCGCCAGCAGCTTCCTAGGACTCACCTCCTCCACAGATACGCAGTATTTT. Translation gives CASSFLGLTSSTDTQYF.